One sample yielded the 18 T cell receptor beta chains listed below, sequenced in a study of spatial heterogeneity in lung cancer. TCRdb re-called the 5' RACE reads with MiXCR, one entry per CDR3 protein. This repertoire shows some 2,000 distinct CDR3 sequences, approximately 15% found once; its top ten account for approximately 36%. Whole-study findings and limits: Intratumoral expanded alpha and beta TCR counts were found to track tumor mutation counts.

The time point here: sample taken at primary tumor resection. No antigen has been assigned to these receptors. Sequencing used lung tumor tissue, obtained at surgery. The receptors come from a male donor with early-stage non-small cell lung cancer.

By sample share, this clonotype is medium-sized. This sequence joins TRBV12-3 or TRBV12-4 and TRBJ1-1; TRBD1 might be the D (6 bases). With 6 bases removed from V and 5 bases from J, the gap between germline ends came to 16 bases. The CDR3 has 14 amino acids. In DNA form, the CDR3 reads TGTGCCAGCAGCCGTCAGGGGCTGGGTACTGAAGCTTTCTTT. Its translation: CASSRQGLGTEAFF.

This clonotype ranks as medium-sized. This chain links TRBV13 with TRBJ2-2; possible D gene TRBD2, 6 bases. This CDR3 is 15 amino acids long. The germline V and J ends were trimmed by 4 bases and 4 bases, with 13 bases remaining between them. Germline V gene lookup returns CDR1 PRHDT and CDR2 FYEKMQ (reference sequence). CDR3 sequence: CASSWRGAGTGELFF. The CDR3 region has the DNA TGTGCCAGCAGCTGGCGTGGAGCGGGCACCGGGGAGCTGTTTTTT.

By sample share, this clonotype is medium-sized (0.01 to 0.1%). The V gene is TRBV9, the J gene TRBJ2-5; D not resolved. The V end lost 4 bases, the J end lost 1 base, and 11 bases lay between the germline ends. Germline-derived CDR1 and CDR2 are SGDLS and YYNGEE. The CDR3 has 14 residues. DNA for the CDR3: TGTGCCAGCAGCTTAGGACCCATCCAAGAGACCCAGTACTTC. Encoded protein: CASSLGPIQETQYF.

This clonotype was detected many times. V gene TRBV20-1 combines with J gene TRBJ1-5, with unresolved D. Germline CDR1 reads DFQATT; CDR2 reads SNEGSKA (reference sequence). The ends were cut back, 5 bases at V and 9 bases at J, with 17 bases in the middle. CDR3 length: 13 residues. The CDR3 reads CSAEPPGSGPQHF. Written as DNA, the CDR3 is TGCAGTGCTGAGCCGCCAGGTTCGGGGCCCCAGCATTTT.

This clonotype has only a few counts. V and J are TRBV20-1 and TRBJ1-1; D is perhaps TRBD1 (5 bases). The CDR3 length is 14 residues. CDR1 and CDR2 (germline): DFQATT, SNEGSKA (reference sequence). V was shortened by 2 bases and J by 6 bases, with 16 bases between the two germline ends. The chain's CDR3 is CSARWGGEAAEAFF. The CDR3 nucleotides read TGCAGTGCTAGATGGGGGGGAGAAGCGGCTGAAGCTTTCTTT.

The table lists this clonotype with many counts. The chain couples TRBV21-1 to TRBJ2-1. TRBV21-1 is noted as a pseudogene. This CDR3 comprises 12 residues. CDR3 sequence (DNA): TGTGCCAGCAGCAAAAAAAAAAATGAGCAGTTCTTC. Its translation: CASSKKKNEQFF.

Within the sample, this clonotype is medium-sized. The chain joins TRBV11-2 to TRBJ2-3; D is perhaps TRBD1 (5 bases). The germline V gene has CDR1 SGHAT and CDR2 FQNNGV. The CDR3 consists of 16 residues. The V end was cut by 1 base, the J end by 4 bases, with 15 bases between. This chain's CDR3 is CASSLGWNLRADTQYF. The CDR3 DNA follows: TGTGCCAGCAGCTTAGGATGGAATCTCAGGGCAGATACGCAGTATTTT. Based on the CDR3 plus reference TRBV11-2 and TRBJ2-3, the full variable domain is EAGVAQSPRYKIIEKRQSVAFWCNPISGHATLYWYQQILGQGPKLLIQFQNNGVVDDSQLPKDRFSAERLKGVDSTLKIQPAKLEDSAVYLCASSLGWNLRADTQYFGPGTRLTVL.

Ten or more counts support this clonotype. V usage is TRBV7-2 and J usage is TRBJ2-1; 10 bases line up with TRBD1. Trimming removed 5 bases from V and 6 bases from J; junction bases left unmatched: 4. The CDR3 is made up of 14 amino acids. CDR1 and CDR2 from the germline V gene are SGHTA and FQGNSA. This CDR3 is CASSRDRGSNEQFF. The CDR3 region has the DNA TGTGCCAGCAGCCGGGACAGGGGAAGCAATGAGCAGTTCTTC.

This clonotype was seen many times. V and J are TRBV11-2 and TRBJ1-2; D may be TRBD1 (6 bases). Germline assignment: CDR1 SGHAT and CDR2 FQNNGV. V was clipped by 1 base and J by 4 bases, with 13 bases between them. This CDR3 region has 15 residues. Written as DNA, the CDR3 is TGTGCCAGCAGCTTAGGGAGGGTACAGGGCTATGGCTACACCTTC. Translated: CASSLGRVQGYGYTF.

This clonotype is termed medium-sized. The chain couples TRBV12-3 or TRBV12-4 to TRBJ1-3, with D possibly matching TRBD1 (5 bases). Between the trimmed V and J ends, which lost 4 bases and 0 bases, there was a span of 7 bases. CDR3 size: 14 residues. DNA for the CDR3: TGTGCCAGCAGTTCAGGGTCCTCTGGAAACACCATATATTTT. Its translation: CASSSGSSGNTIYF.

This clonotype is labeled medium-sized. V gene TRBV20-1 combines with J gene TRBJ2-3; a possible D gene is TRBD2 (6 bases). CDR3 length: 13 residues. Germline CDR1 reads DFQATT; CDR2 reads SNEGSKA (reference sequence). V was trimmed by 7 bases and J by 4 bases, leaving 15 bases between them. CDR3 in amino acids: CSEAGNEADTQYF. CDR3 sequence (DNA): TGCAGTGAGGCGGGGAACGAGGCAGATACGCAGTATTTT.

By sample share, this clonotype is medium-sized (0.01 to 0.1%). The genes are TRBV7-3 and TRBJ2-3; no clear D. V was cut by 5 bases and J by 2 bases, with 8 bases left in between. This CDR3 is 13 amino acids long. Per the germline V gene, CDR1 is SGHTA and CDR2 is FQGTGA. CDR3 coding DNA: TGTGCCAGCAGCCCCGCTATCACAGATACGCAGTATTTT. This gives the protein CASSPAITDTQYF.

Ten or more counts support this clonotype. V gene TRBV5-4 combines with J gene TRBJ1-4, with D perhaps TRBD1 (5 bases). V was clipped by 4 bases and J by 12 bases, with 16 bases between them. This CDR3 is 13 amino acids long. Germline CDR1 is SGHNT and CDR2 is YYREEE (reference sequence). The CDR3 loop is CASSTDTEGQLFF. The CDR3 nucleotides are TGTGCCAGCAGCACGGACACTGAGGGGCAACTGTTTTTT. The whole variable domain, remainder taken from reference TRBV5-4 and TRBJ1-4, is ETGVTQSPTHLIKTRGQQVTLRCSSQSGHNTVSWYQQALGQGPQFIFQYYREEENGRGNFPPRFSGLQFPNYSSELNVNALELDDSALYLCASSTDTEGQLFFGSGTQLSVL.

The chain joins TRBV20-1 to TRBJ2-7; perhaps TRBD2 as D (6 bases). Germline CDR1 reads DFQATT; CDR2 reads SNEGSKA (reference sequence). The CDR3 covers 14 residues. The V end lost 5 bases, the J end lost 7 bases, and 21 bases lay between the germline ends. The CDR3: CSALDSGQIWEQYF. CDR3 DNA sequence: TGCAGTGCTTTAGATAGCGGTCAAATCTGGGAGCAGTACTTC.

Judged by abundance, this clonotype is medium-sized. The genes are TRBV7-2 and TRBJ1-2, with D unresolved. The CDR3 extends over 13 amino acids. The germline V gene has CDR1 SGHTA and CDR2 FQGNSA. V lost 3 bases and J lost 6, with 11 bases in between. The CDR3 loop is CASSFTRLDGYTF. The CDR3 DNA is TGTGCCAGCAGCTTTACGAGACTCGATGGCTACACCTTC.

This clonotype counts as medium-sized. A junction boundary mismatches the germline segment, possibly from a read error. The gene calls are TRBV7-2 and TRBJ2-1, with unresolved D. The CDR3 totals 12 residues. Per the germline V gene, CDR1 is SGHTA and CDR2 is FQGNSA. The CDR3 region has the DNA TGTGCCAGCAGCTTAGTTCGCCAAGGACGGAAATTC. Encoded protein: CASSLVRQGRKF.

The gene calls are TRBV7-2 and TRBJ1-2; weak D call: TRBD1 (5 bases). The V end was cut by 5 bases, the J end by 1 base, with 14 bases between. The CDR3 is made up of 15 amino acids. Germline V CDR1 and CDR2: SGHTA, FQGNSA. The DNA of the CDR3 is TGTGCCAGCAGCCGCGGGGCATTAAATAACTATGGCTACACCTTC. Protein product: CASSRGALNNYGYTF.

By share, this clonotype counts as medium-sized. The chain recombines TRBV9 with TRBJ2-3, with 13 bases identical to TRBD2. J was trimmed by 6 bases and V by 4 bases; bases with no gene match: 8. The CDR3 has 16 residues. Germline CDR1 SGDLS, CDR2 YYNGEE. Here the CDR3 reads CASSPRLTSGGDTQYF. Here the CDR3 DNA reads TGTGCCAGCAGCCCCCGCCTGACTAGCGGGGGGGATACGCAGTATTTT.